The sequence of this T cell receptor (beta chain) was determined in a study of blood T cells in healthy people across ages. Study-wide context: Capture by template switching was about one barcoded beta molecule per two T cells.

Study-level points and caveats: Per-million-T-cell TCR beta diversity fell roughly linearly with age. PBMCs left unsorted prevented a conclusive naive versus antigen-experienced comparison.

This CDR3 comprises 15 residues. The germline V gene has CDR1 SQVTM and CDR2 ANQGSEA. Trimming took 6 bases from V and 0 from J, leaving 16 bases between them. Isolated PBMCs totaled at least 7 million in each sample. Then a second PCR, running roughly 7 to 11 cycles, was carried out with a sample-barcoded 5' primer and a J-beta primer mix. TCRdb re-called the 5' RACE reads through MiXCR, storing one row per CDR3 protein. The table includes around 900,000 distinct CDR3 sequences, roughly 51% detected once. This clonotype has only a few counts. Its specificity is not known. The chain employs TRBV29-1 and TRBJ2-3; tentative D call: TRBD1 (5 bases). The sequenced sample consisted of blood. The receptor's source is a woman aged 60-75 years in good health. CDR3 amino acids: CSVLSARVSTDTQYF. Here the CDR3 DNA reads TGCAGCGTCCTCTCCGCCAGGGTGAGCACAGATACGCAGTATTTT.